A selection of T cell receptor beta chains follows, all from one sample in a study of blood T cells in healthy people across ages. Via MiXCR, TCRdb re-called the 5' RACE reads, giving one row per CDR3 protein. The sample includes some 1.8 million distinct CDR3 sequences, approximately 39% of them seen just once. Input material: blood. The receptors here all came from a human donor in good health. Each CDR3 is given with its conserved first and last residue. The order of the fields is CDR3 DNA, CDR3 protein, V gene, D gene, J gene, clone size. The D gene is left open where the match is weak. Size is omitted from some rows. Given values are once, few, many or a class for expanded clones.

DNA: TGTGCCAGCAGCTTAGCTCCCGGTTGGGGAAGGGGCTACACCTTC
CDR3: CASSLAPGWGRGYTF
V: TRBV7-8
D: -
J: TRBJ1-2
size: -

DNA: TGCGCCAGCAGCCTGACAGGGGGCCCCTATGGCTACACCTTC
CDR3: CASSLTGGPYGYTF
V: TRBV5-1
D: TRBD1
J: TRBJ1-2
size: few

DNA: TGTGCCAGCAGCCTGAGCGGGGGGGGCTCCGAGCAGTACTTC
CDR3: CASSLSGGGSEQYF
V: TRBV9
D: TRBD2
J: TRBJ2-7
size: -

DNA: TGTGCCAGCATCTCCCGGCTGCAAGAGACCCAGTACTTC
CDR3: CASISRLQETQYF
V: TRBV6-2/TRBV6-3
D: -
J: TRBJ2-5
size: few

DNA: TGTGCCAGCAGTTTGAGGGATCGACTAGCGGGGTACAATGAGCAGTTCTTC
CDR3: CASSLRDRLAGYNEQFF
V: TRBV28
D: TRBD2
J: TRBJ2-1
size: -

DNA: TGCAGCGGACTGACAGGGGAAGGGCAGCCCCAGCATTTT
CDR3: CSGLTGEGQPQHF
V: TRBV29-1
D: TRBD1
J: TRBJ1-5
size: -

DNA: TGTGCCAGCAGCTTAGACGGGGGAAACCATTACAGATCGGGCTATGGCTACACCTTC
CDR3: CASSLDGGNHYRSGYGYTF
V: TRBV11-2
D: -
J: TRBJ1-2
size: many

DNA: TGTGCCAGCAGCTTAGGCCCCGGACAGATCTACGAGCAGTACTTC
CDR3: CASSLGPGQIYEQYF
V: TRBV13
D: -
J: TRBJ2-7
size: -

DNA: TGCAGTGCTACTACCTTGAGCACAGATACGCAGTATTTT
CDR3: CSATTLSTDTQYF
V: TRBV20-1
D: -
J: TRBJ2-3
size: -

DNA: TGTGCCAGCAGCGCTACATTGCTCGACAGCCCCTCCTACGAGCAGTACTTC
CDR3: CASSATLLDSPSYEQYF
V: TRBV9
D: -
J: TRBJ2-7
size: few

DNA: TGCGCCAGCAGGACAGGGTCGGCCGAGCAGTACTTC
CDR3: CASRTGSAEQYF
V: TRBV5-1
D: TRBD1
J: TRBJ2-7
size: few

DNA: TGTGCCAGCAGTGGTAGGGACAGGGTTCCCTACGAGCAGTACTTC
CDR3: CASSGRDRVPYEQYF
V: TRBV7-2
D: TRBD1
J: TRBJ2-7
size: once

DNA: TGTGCCAGCAGTTTATCGGCAAGGGGCTACACCTTC
CDR3: CASSLSARGYTF
V: TRBV12-3/TRBV12-4
D: -
J: TRBJ1-2
size: few

DNA: TGTGCCAGCAGTTTCGACAGCAATCAGTCCCAGCATTTT
CDR3: CASSFDSNQSQHF
V: TRBV12-3/TRBV12-4
D: -
J: TRBJ1-5
size: once

DNA: TGTGCCAGCAGCTTAAGAGGGTACGAGACCCAGTACTTC
CDR3: CASSLRGYETQYF
V: TRBV13
D: -
J: TRBJ2-5
size: few

DNA: TGTGCCAGCAGTTTCGCAGGGGAAGAGGCCCAGTACTTC
CDR3: CASSFAGEEAQYF
V: TRBV7-2
D: -
J: TRBJ2-5
size: -

DNA: TGCAGCGTTGAAGACGAGTACAGCGAGCAGTACTTC
CDR3: CSVEDEYSEQYF
V: TRBV29-1
D: -
J: TRBJ2-7
size: -

DNA: TGTGCCAGCACCGCGGATCGACAGACAACTAATGAAAAACTGTTTTTT
CDR3: CASTADRQTTNEKLFF
V: TRBV7-2
D: -
J: TRBJ1-4
size: few

DNA: TGTGCCAGCAGCTTAATTAGAGGGCAGGGGGTTCGAGGAGAGCAGTTCTTC
CDR3: CASSLIRGQGVRGEQFF
V: TRBV11-2
D: TRBD1
J: TRBJ2-1
size: -

DNA: TGTGCCAGCATCGAGCTAGGCGCCAGGGTCGACAATGAGCAGTTCTTC
CDR3: CASIELGARVDNEQFF
V: TRBV7-9
D: -
J: TRBJ2-1
size: few

DNA: TGTGCCAGCAGCTCCGGGACAGGGGTTGGTGGCAATCAGCCCCAGCATTTT
CDR3: CASSSGTGVGGNQPQHF
V: TRBV7-9
D: TRBD1
J: TRBJ1-5
size: few

DNA: TGTGCCAGCAGTTTAAGACAGGGGGCCCCTGAAGCTTTCTTT
CDR3: CASSLRQGAPEAFF
V: TRBV12-3/TRBV12-4
D: TRBD1
J: TRBJ1-1
size: -

DNA: TGCAGTGCTATAGTAGGACTTGGCAATGAGCAGTTCTTC
CDR3: CSAIVGLGNEQFF
V: TRBV20-1
D: -
J: TRBJ2-1
size: few

DNA: TGTGCCAGCAGCTACGGGACTAGCGGGGGCCGAAGTGAGACCCAGTACTTC
CDR3: CASSYGTSGGRSETQYF
V: TRBV7-9
D: TRBD2
J: TRBJ2-5
size: -

DNA: TGTGCCAGCAGCCGCGAACTCTACGGTGGCTACACCTTC
CDR3: CASSRELYGGYTF
V: TRBV6-5
D: -
J: TRBJ1-2
size: few

DNA: TGCAGTGTCCCCTTGAGGCGGGGGGGGACCTACGAGCAGTACTTC
CDR3: CSVPLRRGGTYEQYF
V: TRBV20-1
D: TRBD2
J: TRBJ2-7
size: few

DNA: TGTGCCAGCACCCTTGTGGGGGAGAGGAAAGGTTCACCCCTCCACTTT
CDR3: CASTLVGERKGSPLHF
V: TRBV5-5
D: -
J: TRBJ1-6
size: -

DNA: TGTGCCAGCAGCAACGAGGCAGGGACCTACGAGCAGTACTTC
CDR3: CASSNEAGTYEQYF
V: TRBV6-5
D: -
J: TRBJ2-7
size: -

DNA: TGCAGTGCTAATAGAAAGTATAGCAATCAGCCCCAGCATTTT
CDR3: CSANRKYSNQPQHF
V: TRBV20-1
D: -
J: TRBJ1-5
size: few

DNA: TGCGCCAGCAGCCGGGACCCTGGAAGTCAGCCCCAGCATTTT
CDR3: CASSRDPGSQPQHF
V: TRBV5-1
D: -
J: TRBJ1-5
size: few

DNA: TGTGCCAGCAGCTTATCAGGGTTGGGCACCGGGGAGCTGTTTTTT
CDR3: CASSLSGLGTGELFF
V: TRBV7-3
D: -
J: TRBJ2-2
size: -

DNA: TGTGCCAGCAGAAGAGCGGGGGGGGACTACGAGCAGTACTTC
CDR3: CASRRAGGDYEQYF
V: TRBV5-8
D: TRBD2
J: TRBJ2-7
size: -

DNA: TGTGCCAGCAGTTATGGACTAGCGGGAGCCGAGCAGTACTTC
CDR3: CASSYGLAGAEQYF
V: TRBV12-3/TRBV12-4
D: TRBD2
J: TRBJ2-7
size: -

DNA: TGTGCCATCAAGGCAGGGGGGATTGGCTACACCTTC
CDR3: CAIKAGGIGYTF
V: TRBV10-3
D: TRBD1
J: TRBJ1-2
size: -